These T cell receptor beta chains were read from a single sample in a study of blood T cells in healthy people across ages. One entry per CDR3 protein, called by TCRdb with MiXCR from the 5' RACE reads. This table holds about 1.8 million distinct CDR3 sequences, roughly 50% found once. Sequenced sample: blood. The origin of the receptors is a woman in her 40s in good health. Both conserved end residues are part of each CDR3. The order of the fields is D gene, clone size, V gene, J gene, CDR3 protein, CDR3 DNA. A D gene is named only where the DNA matches it firmly. Clone size is given for some rows only: seen once, a few or many times, or a class if the clone is expanded.

d_gene: .; abundance: .; v_gene: TRBV7-3; j_gene: TRBJ1-1; CDR3aa: CASSMTGSNTEAFF; CDR3nt: TGTGCCAGCAGCATGACCGGGTCGAACACTGAAGCTTTCTTT
d_gene: TRBD2; abundance: .; v_gene: TRBV7-2; j_gene: TRBJ2-5; CDR3aa: CASSLYSGLGETQYF; CDR3nt: TGTGCCAGCAGCTTGTACTCGGGACTAGGCGAGACCCAGTACTTC
d_gene: TRBD2; abundance: few; v_gene: TRBV20-1; j_gene: TRBJ2-6; CDR3aa: CSARRGAGANVLTF; CDR3nt: TGCAGTGCTAGGCGGGGGGCTGGGGCCAACGTCCTGACTTTC
d_gene: TRBD1; abundance: .; v_gene: TRBV18; j_gene: TRBJ1-5; CDR3aa: CASSHSSAGTGLHQPQHF; CDR3nt: TGTGCCAGCTCGCACAGTTCCGCCGGGACAGGCTTACATCAGCCCCAGCATTTT
d_gene: .; abundance: few; v_gene: TRBV5-1; j_gene: TRBJ2-7; CDR3aa: CASSLQQDYEQYF; CDR3nt: TGCGCCAGCAGCTTGCAACAGGACTACGAGCAGTACTTC
d_gene: TRBD1; abundance: few; v_gene: TRBV7-2; j_gene: TRBJ2-7; CDR3aa: CASSARGTGAYEQYF; CDR3nt: TGTGCCAGCAGCGCAAGGGGGACAGGGGCCTACGAGCAGTACTTC
d_gene: TRBD1; abundance: few; v_gene: TRBV12-3/TRBV12-4; j_gene: TRBJ2-7; CDR3aa: CASSVTGGGFYEQYF; CDR3nt: TGTGCCAGCAGTGTAACAGGGGGCGGCTTCTACGAGCAGTACTTC
d_gene: .; abundance: many; v_gene: TRBV5-1; j_gene: TRBJ2-3; CDR3aa: CASSGNTDTQYF; CDR3nt: TGTGCCAGCTCCGGTAACACAGATACGCAGTATTTT
d_gene: TRBD1; abundance: .; v_gene: TRBV15; j_gene: TRBJ2-1; CDR3aa: CATSIPLRQGEAQETQFF; CDR3nt: TGTGCCACCAGCATCCCTTTGAGACAGGGGGAAGCACAAGAGACCCAGTTCTTC
d_gene: .; abundance: .; v_gene: TRBV20-1; j_gene: TRBJ2-7; CDR3aa: CSARDAGRGNYEQYF; CDR3nt: TGCAGTGCTAGAGATGCTGGCAGGGGAAACTACGAGCAGTACTTC
d_gene: TRBD2; abundance: many; v_gene: TRBV11-2; j_gene: TRBJ2-2; CDR3aa: CASSNAVGLAYTGELFF; CDR3nt: TGTGCCAGCAGCAACGCGGTCGGACTAGCCTACACCGGGGAGCTGTTTTTT
d_gene: .; abundance: few; v_gene: TRBV6-6; j_gene: TRBJ1-6; CDR3aa: CASRDSDNSPLHF; CDR3nt: TGTGCCAGCAGGGACAGCGATAATTCACCCCTCCACTTT
d_gene: .; abundance: .; v_gene: TRBV6-6; j_gene: TRBJ2-2; CDR3aa: CASRTGGRNTGELFF; CDR3nt: TGTGCCAGCAGAACGGGGGGCCGAAACACCGGGGAGCTGTTTTTT
d_gene: TRBD1; abundance: few; v_gene: TRBV6-8; j_gene: TRBJ2-5; CDR3aa: CASSGTGGLQETQYF; CDR3nt: TGTGCCAGCAGTGGGACAGGGGGCCTTCAAGAGACCCAGTACTTC
d_gene: .; abundance: once; v_gene: TRBV5-1; j_gene: TRBJ2-1; CDR3aa: CASSLWQTRSYNEQFF; CDR3nt: TGCGCCAGCAGCTTGTGGCAGACCCGCTCCTACAATGAGCAGTTCTTC
d_gene: TRBD1; abundance: .; v_gene: TRBV4-3; j_gene: TRBJ2-5; CDR3aa: CASSPGTGVSETQYF; CDR3nt: TGCGCCAGCAGCCCCGGGACAGGGGTTTCGGAGACCCAGTACTTC
d_gene: TRBD2; abundance: .; v_gene: TRBV20-1; j_gene: TRBJ2-7; CDR3aa: CSARDLLAGAHEQYF; CDR3nt: TGCAGTGCTAGAGACCTTCTAGCGGGGGCTCACGAGCAGTACTTC
d_gene: .; abundance: few; v_gene: TRBV10-3; j_gene: TRBJ2-7; CDR3aa: CAVRGGGAQDLEQYF; CDR3nt: TGTGCCGTCAGGGGCGGAGGGGCACAAGATCTCGAGCAGTACTTC
d_gene: TRBD2; abundance: .; v_gene: TRBV6-2/TRBV6-3; j_gene: TRBJ2-3; CDR3aa: CASSYSLLAGGQALPDTQYF; CDR3nt: TGTGCCAGCAGTTACTCGTTACTAGCGGGGGGCCAGGCCCTCCCAGATACGCAGTATTTT
d_gene: .; abundance: .; v_gene: TRBV5-1; j_gene: TRBJ2-1; CDR3aa: CASSFGLEISYNEQFF; CDR3nt: TGCGCCAGCAGCTTCGGGCTAGAAATCTCCTACAATGAGCAGTTCTTC
d_gene: .; abundance: .; v_gene: TRBV7-2; j_gene: TRBJ1-2; CDR3aa: CASSFRRGTPNYGYTF; CDR3nt: TGTGCCAGCAGCTTCCGCCGCGGGACTCCCAACTATGGCTACACCTTC
d_gene: .; abundance: few; v_gene: TRBV28; j_gene: TRBJ2-1; CDR3aa: CASNFGSVNNEQFF; CDR3nt: TGTGCCAGCAATTTCGGGTCTGTAAACAATGAGCAGTTCTTC
d_gene: .; abundance: .; v_gene: TRBV7-2; j_gene: TRBJ1-1; CDR3aa: CASRAPGWTEAFF; CDR3nt: TGTGCCAGCAGAGCGCCAGGGTGGACTGAAGCTTTCTTT
d_gene: TRBD2; abundance: once; v_gene: TRBV6-5; j_gene: TRBJ2-5; CDR3aa: CASTQLAGGLETQYF; CDR3nt: TGTGCCAGCACTCAGCTAGCGGGGGGCCTGGAGACCCAGTACTTC
d_gene: .; abundance: .; v_gene: TRBV10-2; j_gene: TRBJ2-1; CDR3aa: CASSDDPTTIDNEQFF; CDR3nt: TGCGCCAGCAGTGATGACCCGACCACTATTGACAACGAGCAGTTCTTC
d_gene: .; abundance: .; v_gene: TRBV4-3; j_gene: TRBJ1-1; CDR3aa: CASSQDYNGNEAFF; CDR3nt: TGCGCCAGCAGCCAAGATTATAACGGCAACGAAGCTTTCTTT
d_gene: .; abundance: few; v_gene: TRBV12-3/TRBV12-4; j_gene: TRBJ2-7; CDR3aa: CASSLGDLFYEQYF; CDR3nt: TGTGCCAGCAGTCTCGGCGATCTTTTCTACGAGCAGTACTTC
d_gene: TRBD1; abundance: .; v_gene: TRBV20-1; j_gene: TRBJ2-1; CDR3aa: CSARKGQGRSEQFF; CDR3nt: TGCAGTGCTAGAAAGGGACAGGGAAGATCTGAGCAGTTCTTC
d_gene: .; abundance: few; v_gene: TRBV7-2; j_gene: TRBJ2-5; CDR3aa: CASSYPARAETQYF; CDR3nt: TGTGCCAGCAGCTATCCCGCGAGGGCGGAGACCCAGTACTTC
d_gene: TRBD2; abundance: .; v_gene: TRBV10-3; j_gene: TRBJ2-3; CDR3aa: CAISDRTSGESTDTQYF; CDR3nt: TGTGCCATCAGTGACCGGACTAGCGGGGAGAGCACAGATACGCAGTATTTT
d_gene: .; abundance: few; v_gene: TRBV27; j_gene: TRBJ2-7; CDR3aa: CASRLGHTYEQYF; CDR3nt: TGTGCCAGCAGGCTTGGACACACCTACGAGCAGTACTTC
d_gene: .; abundance: .; v_gene: TRBV6-2/TRBV6-3; j_gene: TRBJ1-2; CDR3aa: CASNLRSANYGYTF; CDR3nt: TGTGCCAGCAACCTGAGGTCGGCAAACTATGGCTACACCTTC
d_gene: .; abundance: .; v_gene: TRBV28; j_gene: TRBJ1-1; CDR3aa: CASSLLGVGRIMNTEAFF; CDR3nt: TGTGCCAGCAGTCTCCTTGGAGTAGGGCGGATCATGAACACTGAAGCTTTCTTT
d_gene: TRBD1; abundance: few; v_gene: TRBV7-2; j_gene: TRBJ2-6; CDR3aa: CASSNIQGAPGANVLTF; CDR3nt: TGTGCCAGCAGCAATATCCAGGGGGCACCGGGGGCCAACGTCCTGACTTTC
d_gene: .; abundance: .; v_gene: TRBV24-1; j_gene: TRBJ1-5; CDR3aa: CATSDRSDHQPQHF; CDR3nt: TGTGCCACCAGTGACCGGTCAGATCATCAGCCCCAGCATTTT
d_gene: TRBD1; abundance: .; v_gene: TRBV2; j_gene: TRBJ2-5; CDR3aa: CASSGYRGDQETQYF; CDR3nt: TGTGCCAGCAGTGGGTACAGGGGGGACCAAGAGACCCAGTACTTC
d_gene: .; abundance: .; v_gene: TRBV27; j_gene: TRBJ2-3; CDR3aa: CASSYRGTLYTDTQYF; CDR3nt: TGTGCCAGCAGTTATAGGGGAACTCTTTACACAGATACGCAGTATTTT
d_gene: .; abundance: .; v_gene: TRBV9; j_gene: TRBJ1-6; CDR3aa: CASSVPGGPLHF; CDR3nt: TGTGCCAGCAGCGTACCCGGAGGCCCCCTCCACTTT
d_gene: .; abundance: .; v_gene: TRBV28; j_gene: TRBJ2-1; CDR3aa: CASSPPMGSYNEQFF; CDR3nt: TGTGCCAGCAGCCCCCCTATGGGCTCGTACAATGAGCAGTTCTTC
d_gene: .; abundance: .; v_gene: TRBV20-1; j_gene: TRBJ2-4; CDR3aa: CSVRRGTAKNIQYF; CDR3nt: TGCAGTGTCCGAAGGGGGACGGCCAAAAACATTCAGTACTTC
d_gene: .; abundance: few; v_gene: TRBV20-1; j_gene: TRBJ2-7; CDR3aa: CSARALRAPSSYEQYF; CDR3nt: TGCAGTGCTAGAGCCCTTAGGGCCCCGAGCTCCTACGAGCAGTACTTC
d_gene: .; abundance: .; v_gene: TRBV3-1; j_gene: TRBJ2-7; CDR3aa: CASSHAGAHEQYF; CDR3nt: TGTGCCAGCAGCCACGCAGGGGCACACGAGCAGTACTTC
d_gene: TRBD2; abundance: few; v_gene: TRBV9; j_gene: TRBJ2-1; CDR3aa: CASSVDGHPGGQRNEQFF; CDR3nt: TGTGCCAGCAGCGTAGACGGCCATCCGGGGGGGCAGCGGAATGAGCAGTTCTTC
d_gene: .; abundance: once; v_gene: TRBV29-1; j_gene: TRBJ2-5; CDR3aa: CGVGGVGETQYF; CDR3nt: TGCGGCGTTGGGGGTGTCGGAGAGACCCAGTACTTC
d_gene: TRBD2; abundance: .; v_gene: TRBV20-1; j_gene: TRBJ2-7; CDR3aa: CSARDSGGGSSYNEQYF; CDR3nt: TGCAGTGCTAGAGATTCGGGCGGGGGAAGCTCCTACAATGAGCAGTACTTC
d_gene: TRBD1; abundance: few; v_gene: TRBV11-2; j_gene: TRBJ2-7; CDR3aa: CASNKGTAEQYF; CDR3nt: TGTGCCAGCAACAAAGGGACAGCCGAGCAGTACTTC
d_gene: TRBD1; abundance: few; v_gene: TRBV7-2; j_gene: TRBJ1-4; CDR3aa: CASSYLLRGRGNEKLFF; CDR3nt: TGTGCCAGCAGCTACCTATTAAGGGGGCGTGGGAACGAAAAACTGTTTTTT
d_gene: .; abundance: .; v_gene: TRBV6-2/TRBV6-3; j_gene: TRBJ1-2; CDR3aa: CASRRQDYYGYTF; CDR3nt: TGTGCCAGCCGGAGACAGGACTACTATGGCTACACCTTC
d_gene: .; abundance: .; v_gene: TRBV6-2/TRBV6-3; j_gene: TRBJ2-7; CDR3aa: CASSSPTSTVSYEQYF; CDR3nt: TGTGCCAGCAGTTCTCCCACGTCGACAGTTTCCTACGAGCAGTACTTC
d_gene: TRBD1; abundance: .; v_gene: TRBV9; j_gene: TRBJ1-4; CDR3aa: CASSVNGQGIEKLFF; CDR3nt: TGTGCCAGCAGCGTAAACGGACAGGGGATTGAAAAACTGTTTTTT
d_gene: TRBD2; abundance: .; v_gene: TRBV7-6; j_gene: TRBJ2-1; CDR3aa: CASSLTAGGHEQFF; CDR3nt: TGTGCCAGCAGCTTAACGGCGGGGGGGCATGAGCAGTTCTTC
d_gene: .; abundance: .; v_gene: TRBV4-2; j_gene: TRBJ2-3; CDR3aa: CASSESLGLLDTQYF; CDR3nt: TGTGCCAGCAGCGAAAGCCTGGGTCTTCTGGATACGCAGTATTTT
d_gene: .; abundance: .; v_gene: TRBV5-1; j_gene: TRBJ2-3; CDR3aa: CASSGSRDTQYF; CDR3nt: TGCGCCAGCAGCGGGAGCCGGGATACGCAGTATTTT
d_gene: .; abundance: .; v_gene: TRBV20-1; j_gene: TRBJ2-1; CDR3aa: CSARPQLTGGGQQFF; CDR3nt: TGCAGTGCTAGGCCTCAATTAACAGGGGGAGGGCAGCAGTTCTTC
d_gene: .; abundance: .; v_gene: TRBV4-2; j_gene: TRBJ2-7; CDR3aa: CASSQEAGGPWGEQYF; CDR3nt: TGTGCCAGCAGCCAGGAAGCGGGTGGCCCTTGGGGAGAGCAGTACTTC
d_gene: .; abundance: .; v_gene: TRBV29-1; j_gene: TRBJ1-2; CDR3aa: CSVEVQENNYGYTF; CDR3nt: TGCAGCGTTGAGGTACAGGAAAATAACTATGGCTACACCTTC
d_gene: .; abundance: .; v_gene: TRBV24-1; j_gene: TRBJ2-5; CDR3aa: CATIRTEEAQYF; CDR3nt: TGTGCCACCATCCGCACAGAAGAGGCCCAGTACTTC
d_gene: .; abundance: .; v_gene: TRBV15; j_gene: TRBJ2-1; CDR3aa: CATSREGGPQYNEQFF; CDR3nt: TGTGCCACCAGCAGAGAGGGGGGGCCCCAGTACAATGAGCAGTTCTTC